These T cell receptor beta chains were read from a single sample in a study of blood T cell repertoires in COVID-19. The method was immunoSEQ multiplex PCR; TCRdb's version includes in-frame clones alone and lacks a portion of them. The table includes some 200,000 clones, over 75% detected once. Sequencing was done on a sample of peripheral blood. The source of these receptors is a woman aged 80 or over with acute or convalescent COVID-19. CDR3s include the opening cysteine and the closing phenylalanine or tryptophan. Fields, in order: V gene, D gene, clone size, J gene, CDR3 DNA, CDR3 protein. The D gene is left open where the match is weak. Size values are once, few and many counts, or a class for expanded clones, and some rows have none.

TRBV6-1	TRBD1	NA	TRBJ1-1	TGTGCCAGCAGTGAGCAGGGGGCAGGCACTGAAGCTTTCTTT	CASSEQGAGTEAFF
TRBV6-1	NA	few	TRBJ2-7	TGTGCCAGCAGTGAACAAAGCATAAGCTCCTACGAGCAGTACTTC	CASSEQSISSYEQYF
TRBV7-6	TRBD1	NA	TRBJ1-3	TGTGCCAGCAGCCCCGACAGGGTTGGATCTGGAAACACCATATATTTT	CASSPDRVGSGNTIYF
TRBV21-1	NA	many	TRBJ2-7	TGTGCCAGCAGCAAATTGTACCCCAGCGGGAGGCTCCACGAGCAGTACTTC	CASSKLYPSGRLHEQYF
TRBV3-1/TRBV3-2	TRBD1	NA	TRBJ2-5	TGTGCCAGCAGCCAATGGGACAGGGGGCGAGAGACCCAGTACTTC	CASSQWDRGRETQYF
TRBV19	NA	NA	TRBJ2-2	TGTGCCAGTAGTATGAGCCGGCCTTCAGGCGCCGGGGAGCTGTTTTTT	CASSMSRPSGAGELFF
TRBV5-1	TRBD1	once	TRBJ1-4	TGCGCCAGCAGCTTACAGGGGGCAACTAATGAAAAACTGTTTTTT	CASSLQGATNEKLFF
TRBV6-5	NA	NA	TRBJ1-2	TGTGCCAGCAGTTATCAGCAAAGGGGTGTCAATGGCTACACCTTC	CASSYQQRGVNGYTF
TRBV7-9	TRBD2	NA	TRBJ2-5	TGTGCCAGCAGATCCAGCGGGGTTGAGACCCAGTACTTC	CASRSSGVETQYF
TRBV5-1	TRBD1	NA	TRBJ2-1	TGCGCCAGCAGCATCTCAGGGGGTGGGAAGAATGAGCAGTTCTTC	CASSISGGGKNEQFF
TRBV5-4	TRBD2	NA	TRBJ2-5	TGTGCCAGCAGCGAAGGGGGACTAGCGGGACTAGAGACCCAGTACTTC	CASSEGGLAGLETQYF
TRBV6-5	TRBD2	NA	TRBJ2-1	TGTGCCAGCAGTTACTCGAGCGGGGCCCTGGTTGAGCAGTTCTTC	CASSYSSGALVEQFF
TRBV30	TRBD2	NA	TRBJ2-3	TGTGCCTGGAGTCCTGTCGGTTGGAGCGGGAGCCGGGATACGCAGTATTTT	CAWSPVGWSGSRDTQYF
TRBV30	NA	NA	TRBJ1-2	TGTGCCTGGGGCTCGGGGGGTTCGTTTAACTATGGCTACACCTTC	CAWGSGGSFNYGYTF
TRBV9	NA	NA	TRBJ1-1	TGTGCCAGCAGCGTACGGTCCATGAACACTGAAGCTTTCTTT	CASSVRSMNTEAFF
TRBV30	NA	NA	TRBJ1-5	TGTGCCTGGAGTGTGGGCCAGATAAGCAATCAGCCCCAGCATTTT	CAWSVGQISNQPQHF
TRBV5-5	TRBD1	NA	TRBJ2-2	TGTGCCAGCAAGCAATTCGGGACAGGGGGGACCGGGGAGCTGTTTTTT	CASKQFGTGGTGELFF
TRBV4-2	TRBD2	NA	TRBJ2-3	TGTGCCAGCAGCCAAAAATTAGCGGGGGGGGGCACAGATACGCAGTATTTT	CASSQKLAGGGTDTQYF
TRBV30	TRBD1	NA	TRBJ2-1	TGTGCCTGGAGCCCCAGGGACAGACCTCACATTGAGCAGTTCTTC	CAWSPRDRPHIEQFF
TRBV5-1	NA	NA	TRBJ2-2	TGCGCCAGCAGCTTTGTCGGGGGACCAAACACCGGGGAGCTGTTTTTT	CASSFVGGPNTGELFF
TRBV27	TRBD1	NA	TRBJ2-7	TGTGCCAGCAGAAGGGGGCTGGGTGGCGAGCAGTACTTC	CASRRGLGGEQYF
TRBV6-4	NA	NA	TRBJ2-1	TGTGCCAGCAGTGCACAGGGCAATGAGCAGTTCTTC	CASSAQGNEQFF
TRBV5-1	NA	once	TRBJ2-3	TGCGCCAGCAGTCGAGACGGACTTAGCACAGATACGCAGTATTTT	CASSRDGLSTDTQYF
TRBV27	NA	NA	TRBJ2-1	TGTGCCAGCAGTTCTAGGACAGATCTAGCGGCAGGGCCTTTCAGCCATGAGCAGTTCTTC	CASSSRTDLAAGPFSHEQFF
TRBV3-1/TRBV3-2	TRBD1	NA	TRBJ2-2	TGTGCCAGCAGCCAGACAGGGACCGGGGAGCTGTTTTTT	CASSQTGTGELFF